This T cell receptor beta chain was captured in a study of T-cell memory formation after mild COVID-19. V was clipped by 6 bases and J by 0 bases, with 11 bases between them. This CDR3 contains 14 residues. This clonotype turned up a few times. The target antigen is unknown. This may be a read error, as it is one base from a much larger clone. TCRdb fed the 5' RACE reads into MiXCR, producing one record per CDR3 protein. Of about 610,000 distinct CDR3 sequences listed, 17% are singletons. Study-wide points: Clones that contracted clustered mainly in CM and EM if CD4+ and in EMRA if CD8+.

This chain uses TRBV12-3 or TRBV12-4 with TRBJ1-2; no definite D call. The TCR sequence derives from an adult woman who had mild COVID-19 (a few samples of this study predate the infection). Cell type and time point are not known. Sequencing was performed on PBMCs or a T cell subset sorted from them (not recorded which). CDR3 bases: TGTGCCAGCAGGGTCTGGAGCACTAACTATGGCTACACCTTC. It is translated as CASRVWSTNYGYTF.